This TCR beta chain was captured in a study of T-cell reconstitution after alpha-beta-depleted transplantation in children. Whole-study findings and limits: Expanded graft clones, several hundred of them, were reportedly the source of alpha-beta T cells about two months after transplant. After one year, T-cell counts and TCRbeta diversity mostly came from new T cells. Certain patients had high TCRbeta diversity at day 60, and it came from recipient T cells and thymic progenitors that survived.

Preparing the TCRbeta library involved the use of unique molecular identifiers. TCRdb reprocessed the PCR reads via MiXCR and lists one record per CDR3 protein. The sample shows about 580,000 distinct CDR3 sequences, roughly 23% of them seen only once. The CDR3 has 15 residues. Trimming cost V 6 bases and J 4 bases, with 16 bases left between them. This clonotype appeared many times. Its antigen is unidentified. This sequence joins TRBV12-3 or TRBV12-4 and TRBJ1-5; D uncertain. This clonotype was sampled from a boy younger than two who had a stem cell transplant for acute myeloid leukemia, so the T cells may come from the graft donor. The source was PBMCs, mostly from graft donor cells, collected 360 days after TCRalphabeta/CD19-depleted stem cell transplant. DNA of the CDR3: TGTGCCAGCAGCCCCCTTCGTGGGGTTAATCAGCCCCAGCATTTT. As protein: CASSPLRGVNQPQHF.